This T cell receptor beta chain was found in a study of beta chain features in type 1 diabetes. This CDR3 comprises 15 residues. Germline V gene sequence: CDR1 SGHDN, CDR2 FVKESK. Trimming left V 0 bases short and J 5 bases short, with 13 bases between. This clone was seen only once. TCRB transcripts that were expressed got sequenced, as all of the isolated RNA had been reverse transcribed. Sequenced by immunoSEQ multiplex PCR; TCRdb stores in-frame clones only, minus some. The sample includes some 230,000 clones, about 10% seen only once; the top ten take under 0.045%. This clonotype was sampled from a woman younger than 30 in good health. The chain uses TRBV14 and TRBJ1-2; TRBD1 is a possible D gene (6 bases). Sequencing input: naive CD4+ T cells from blood. The CDR3 here is CASSQDLDSHYGYTF. DNA for the CDR3: TGTGCCAGCAGCCAAGATTTGGACAGCCATTATGGCTACACCTTC.